The sequence of this T cell receptor (beta chain) was determined in a study of blood T cell repertoires in COVID-19. The repertoire was sequenced with immunoSEQ multiplex PCR; TCRdb's copy has only in-frame clones and lacks some. Seen here are 190,000 or so clones, 80% to 90% observed once, and the top ten hold 0.8% to 1%. This CDR3 spans 14 amino acids. The V gene lost 5 bases and the J gene lost 5 bases, with 12 bases spanning the gap. Germline V CDR1 and CDR2: SGHVS, FNYEAQ. The rearrangement joins TRBV7-6 to TRBJ2-2, with D perhaps matching TRBD1 (6 bases). Source material: peripheral blood. The receptor's source is a woman younger than 35 who had recovered from COVID-19. The CDR3: CASSRGGGTGELFF. The CDR3 DNA reads as TGTGCCAGCAGCCGAGGGGGTGGAACCGGGGAGCTGTTTTTT.